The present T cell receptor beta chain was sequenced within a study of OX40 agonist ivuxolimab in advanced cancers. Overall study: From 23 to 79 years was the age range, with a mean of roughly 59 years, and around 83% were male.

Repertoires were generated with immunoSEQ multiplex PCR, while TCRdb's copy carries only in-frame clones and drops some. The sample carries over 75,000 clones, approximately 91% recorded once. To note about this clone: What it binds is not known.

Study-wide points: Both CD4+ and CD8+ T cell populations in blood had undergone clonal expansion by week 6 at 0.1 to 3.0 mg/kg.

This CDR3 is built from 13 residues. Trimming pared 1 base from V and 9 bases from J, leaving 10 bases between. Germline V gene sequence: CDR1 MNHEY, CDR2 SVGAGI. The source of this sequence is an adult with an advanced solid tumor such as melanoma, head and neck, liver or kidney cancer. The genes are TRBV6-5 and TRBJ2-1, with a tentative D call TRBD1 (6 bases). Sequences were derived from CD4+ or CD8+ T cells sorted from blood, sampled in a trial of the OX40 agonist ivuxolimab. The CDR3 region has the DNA TGTGCCAGCAGTTACTACCGAGGGGGTGAGCAGTTCTTC. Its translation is CASSYYRGGEQFF.